This T cell receptor (beta chain) came from a study of blood T cell repertoires in COVID-19. Per germline, CDR1 DFQATT and CDR2 SNEGSKA (reference sequence). V shed 3 bases, J shed 6 bases, and the junction held 13 bases outside the gene matches. The CDR3 runs to 15 residues. Using immunoSEQ multiplex PCR, the repertoire was profiled, and TCRdb retains in-frame clones only, with some absent. The table shows about 93,000 clones, with roughly 90% occurring only once. Sequenced sample: peripheral blood. The clonotype originates from a human donor with active COVID-19. The donor label of this sample is uncertain. The rearrangement uses TRBV20-1 and TRBJ2-7; 8 nucleotides line up with TRBD1. CDR3 in amino acids: CSASLLRAGGREQYF. CDR3 coding DNA: TGCAGTGCTAGTTTGTTAAGGGCAGGGGGCCGCGAGCAGTACTTC.